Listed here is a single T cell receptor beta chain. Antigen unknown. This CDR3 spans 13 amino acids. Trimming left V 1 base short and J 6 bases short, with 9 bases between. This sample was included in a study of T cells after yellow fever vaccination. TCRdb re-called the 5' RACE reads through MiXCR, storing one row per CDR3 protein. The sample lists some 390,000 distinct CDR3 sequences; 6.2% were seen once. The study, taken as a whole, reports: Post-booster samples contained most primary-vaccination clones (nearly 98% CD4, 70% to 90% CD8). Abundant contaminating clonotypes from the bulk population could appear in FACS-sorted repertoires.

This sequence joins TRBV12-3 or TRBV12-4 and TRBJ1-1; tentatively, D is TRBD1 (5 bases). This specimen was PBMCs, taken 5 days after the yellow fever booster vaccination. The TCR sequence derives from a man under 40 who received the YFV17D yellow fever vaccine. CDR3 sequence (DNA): TGTGCCAGCAGTTTAGGGACACCAGCTGAAGCTTTCTTT. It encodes CASSLGTPAEAFF.